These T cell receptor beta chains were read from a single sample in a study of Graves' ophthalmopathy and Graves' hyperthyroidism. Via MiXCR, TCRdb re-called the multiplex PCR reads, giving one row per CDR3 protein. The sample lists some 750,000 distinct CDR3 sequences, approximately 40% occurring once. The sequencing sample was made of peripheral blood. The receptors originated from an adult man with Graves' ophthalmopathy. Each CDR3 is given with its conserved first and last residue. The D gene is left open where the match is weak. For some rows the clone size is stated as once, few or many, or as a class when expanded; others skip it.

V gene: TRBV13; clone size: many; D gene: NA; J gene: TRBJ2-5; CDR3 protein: CASSFERQETQYF; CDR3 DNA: TGTGCCAGCAGCTTCGAACGACAAGAGACCCAGTACTTC
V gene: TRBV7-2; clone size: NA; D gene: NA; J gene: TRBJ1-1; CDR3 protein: CASSQGNSNTEAFF; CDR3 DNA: TGTGCCAGCAGCCAAGGGAACTCGAACACTGAAGCTTTCTTT
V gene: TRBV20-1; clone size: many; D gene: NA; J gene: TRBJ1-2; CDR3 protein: CSAREQGSNYGYTF; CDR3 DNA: TGCAGTGCTAGAGAACAGGGTTCTAACTATGGCTACACCTTC
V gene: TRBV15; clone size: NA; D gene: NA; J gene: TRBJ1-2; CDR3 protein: CATSSPRGDYGYTF; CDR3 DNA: TGTGCCACCAGCAGTCCCAGGGGAGACTATGGCTACACCTTC
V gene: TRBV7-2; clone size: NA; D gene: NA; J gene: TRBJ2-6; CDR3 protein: CASSVAEGPILSGANVLTF; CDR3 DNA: TGTGCCAGCAGCGTAGCTGAAGGACCCATACTCTCTGGGGCCAACGTCCTGACTTTC
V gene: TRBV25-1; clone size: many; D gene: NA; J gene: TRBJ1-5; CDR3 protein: CASSIQGMDHPQHF; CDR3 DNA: TGTGCCAGCAGTATCCAGGGTATGGATCACCCCCAGCATTTT
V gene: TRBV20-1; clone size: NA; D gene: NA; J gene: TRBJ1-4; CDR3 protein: CSARGGANEKLFF; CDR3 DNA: TGCAGTGCTAGAGGGGGTGCTAATGAAAAACTGTTTTTT
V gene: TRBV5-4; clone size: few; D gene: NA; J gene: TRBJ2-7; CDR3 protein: CASSSTGRGEQYF; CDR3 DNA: TGTGCCAGCAGCTCAACGGGGCGAGGCGAGCAGTACTTC
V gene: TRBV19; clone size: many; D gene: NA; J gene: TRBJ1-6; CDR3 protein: CAASTGTFNNSPLHF; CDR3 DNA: TGTGCCGCGTCAACCGGGACATTTAATAATTCACCCCTCCACTTT
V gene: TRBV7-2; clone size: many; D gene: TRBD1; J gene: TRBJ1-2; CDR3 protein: CASSLSLTGGYGYTF; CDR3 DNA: TGTGCCAGCAGCTTATCGTTGACAGGGGGTTATGGCTACACCTTC
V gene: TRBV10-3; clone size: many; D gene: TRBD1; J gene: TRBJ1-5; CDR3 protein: CAVETGQVDTQPQHF; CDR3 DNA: TGTGCCGTAGAGACGGGACAGGTAGACACTCAGCCCCAGCATTTT
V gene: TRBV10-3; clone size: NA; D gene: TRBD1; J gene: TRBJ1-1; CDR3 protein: CAISRAGGANTEAFF; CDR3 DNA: TGTGCCATCAGCAGGGCAGGGGGCGCGAACACTGAAGCTTTCTTT
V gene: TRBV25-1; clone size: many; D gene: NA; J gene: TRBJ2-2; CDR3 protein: CASSQDLAGELFF; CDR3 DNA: TGTGCCAGCAGCCAAGATTTGGCCGGGGAGCTGTTTTTT
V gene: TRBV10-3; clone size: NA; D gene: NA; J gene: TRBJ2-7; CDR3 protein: CAISELQGSAYEQYF; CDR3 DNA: TGTGCCATCAGTGAACTTCAGGGTTCAGCCTACGAGCAGTACTTC
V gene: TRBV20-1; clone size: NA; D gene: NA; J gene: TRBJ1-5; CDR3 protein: CSAPVQSTGNQPQHF; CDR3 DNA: TGCAGTGCCCCCGTACAGAGTACAGGGAATCAGCCCCAGCATTTT
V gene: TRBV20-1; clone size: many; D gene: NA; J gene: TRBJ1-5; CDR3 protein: CSARVYNQPQHF; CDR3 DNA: TGCAGTGCAAGAGTGTACAATCAGCCCCAGCATTTT
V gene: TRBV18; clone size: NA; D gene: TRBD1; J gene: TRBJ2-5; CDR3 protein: CASSHRDSQETQYF; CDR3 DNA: TGTGCCAGCTCTCACCGGGACAGCCAAGAGACCCAGTACTTC
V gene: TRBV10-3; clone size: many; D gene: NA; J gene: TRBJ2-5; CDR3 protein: CAISAAGSGETQYF; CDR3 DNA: TGTGCCATCAGTGCCGCCGGGAGCGGGGAGACCCAGTACTTC
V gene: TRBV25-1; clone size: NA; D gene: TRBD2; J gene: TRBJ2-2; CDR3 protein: CASSPLAGETTGELFF; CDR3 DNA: TGTGCCAGCAGCCCTCTAGCGGGGGAGACTACCGGGGAGCTGTTTTTT
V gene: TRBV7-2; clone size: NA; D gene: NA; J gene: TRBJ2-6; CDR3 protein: CASSPPGGYSGANVLTF; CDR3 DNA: TGTGCCAGCAGTCCCCCAGGGGGGTATTCTGGGGCCAACGTCCTGACTTTC
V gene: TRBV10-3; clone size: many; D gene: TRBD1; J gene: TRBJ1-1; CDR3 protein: CAISRKVTGANTEAFF; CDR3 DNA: TGTGCCATCAGTCGAAAGGTGACAGGGGCGAACACTGAAGCTTTCTTT
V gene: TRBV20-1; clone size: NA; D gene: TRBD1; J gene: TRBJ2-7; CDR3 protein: CSALGQGAEQYF; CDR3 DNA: TGCAGTGCTCTAGGACAGGGGGCCGAGCAGTACTTC
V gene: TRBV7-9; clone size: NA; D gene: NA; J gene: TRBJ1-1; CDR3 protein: CASPKGPGSNMNTEAFF; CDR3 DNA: TGTGCCAGCCCCAAGGGACCCGGATCCAATATGAACACTGAAGCTTTCTTT
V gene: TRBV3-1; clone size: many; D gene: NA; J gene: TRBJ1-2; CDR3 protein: CASSQGSRGYTF; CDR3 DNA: TGTGCCAGCAGCCAAGGATCCCGTGGCTACACCTTC
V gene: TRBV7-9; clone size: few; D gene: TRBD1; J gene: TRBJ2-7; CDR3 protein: CASSPEQGYYEQYF; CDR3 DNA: TGTGCCAGCAGCCCAGAACAGGGGTACTACGAGCAGTACTTC
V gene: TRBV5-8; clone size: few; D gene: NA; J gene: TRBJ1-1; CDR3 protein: CASSLDSWSEAFF; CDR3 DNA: TGTGCCAGCAGCTTGGATTCCTGGAGTGAAGCTTTCTTT
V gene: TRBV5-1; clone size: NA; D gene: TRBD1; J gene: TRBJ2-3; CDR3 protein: CASSLEGASDTQYF; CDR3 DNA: TGCGCCAGCAGCTTGGAGGGGGCATCAGATACGCAGTATTTT
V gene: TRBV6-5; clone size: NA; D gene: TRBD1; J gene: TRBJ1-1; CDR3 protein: CASSPSTGLGTEAFF; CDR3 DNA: TGTGCCAGCAGTCCCTCGACAGGGCTTGGCACTGAAGCTTTCTTT
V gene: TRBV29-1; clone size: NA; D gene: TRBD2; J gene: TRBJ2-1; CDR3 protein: CSVAQRGYNEQFF; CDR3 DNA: TGCAGCGTAGCTCAGCGGGGCTACAATGAGCAGTTCTTC
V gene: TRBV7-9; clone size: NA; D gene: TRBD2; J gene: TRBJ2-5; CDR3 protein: CASSLVRTSEKETQYF; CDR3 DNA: TGTGCCAGCAGCTTAGTGAGGACTAGCGAGAAAGAGACCCAGTACTTC
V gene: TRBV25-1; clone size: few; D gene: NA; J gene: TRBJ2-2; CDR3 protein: CASSPAAGNTGELFF; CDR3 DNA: TGTGCCAGCAGCCCCGCGGCGGGGAACACCGGGGAGCTGTTTTTT
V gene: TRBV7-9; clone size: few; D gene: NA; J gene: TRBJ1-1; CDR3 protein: CASIRTGPGSTEAFF; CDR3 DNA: TGTGCCAGCATTCGGACTGGCCCGGGGAGCACTGAAGCTTTCTTT
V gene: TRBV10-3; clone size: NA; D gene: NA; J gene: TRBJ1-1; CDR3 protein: CAISEPRRNTEAFF; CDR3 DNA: TGTGCCATCAGTGAGCCTAGGAGGAACACTGAAGCTTTCTTT
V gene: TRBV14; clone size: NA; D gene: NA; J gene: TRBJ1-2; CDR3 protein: CASSQLGQDYGYTF; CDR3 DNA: TGTGCCAGCAGCCAACTGGGTCAGGACTATGGCTACACCTTC
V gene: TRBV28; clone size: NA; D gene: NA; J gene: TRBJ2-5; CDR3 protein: CASSLFGTQYF; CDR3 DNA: TGTGCCAGCAGTTTATTTGGGACCCAGTACTTC
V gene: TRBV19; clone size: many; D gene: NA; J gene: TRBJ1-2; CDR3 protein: CASSTSQRSVYTF; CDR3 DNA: TGTGCCAGTAGTACCTCCCAACGTAGTGTCTACACCTTC
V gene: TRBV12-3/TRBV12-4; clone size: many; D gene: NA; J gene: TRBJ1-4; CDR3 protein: CASTGNEKLFF; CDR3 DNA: TGTGCCAGCACCGGTAATGAAAAACTGTTTTTT
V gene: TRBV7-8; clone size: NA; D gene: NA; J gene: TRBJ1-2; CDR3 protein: CASSDLAGGVGGYTF; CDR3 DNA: TGTGCCAGCAGTGATCTTGCGGGGGGCGTCGGTGGCTACACCTTC
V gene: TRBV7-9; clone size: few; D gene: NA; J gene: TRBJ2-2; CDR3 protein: CASSFQGSGELFF; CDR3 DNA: TGTGCCAGCAGCTTCCAGGGGTCCGGGGAGCTGTTTTTT
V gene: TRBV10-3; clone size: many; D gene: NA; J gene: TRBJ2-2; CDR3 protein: CAISESNGAYTGELFF; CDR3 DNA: TGTGCCATCAGTGAGTCGAACGGGGCGTACACCGGGGAGCTGTTTTTT
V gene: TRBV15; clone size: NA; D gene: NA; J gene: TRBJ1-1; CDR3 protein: CATSSLQGGAEAFF; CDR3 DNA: TGTGCCACCAGCAGCTTACAGGGAGGCGCTGAAGCTTTCTTT
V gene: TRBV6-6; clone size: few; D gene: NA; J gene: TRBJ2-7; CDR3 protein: CASGVNSYEQYF; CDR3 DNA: TGTGCCAGCGGCGTGAATAGCTACGAGCAGTACTTC
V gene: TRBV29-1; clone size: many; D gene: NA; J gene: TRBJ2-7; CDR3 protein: CSVGVAHYEQYF; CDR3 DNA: TGCAGCGTGGGGGTGGCCCACTACGAGCAGTACTTC
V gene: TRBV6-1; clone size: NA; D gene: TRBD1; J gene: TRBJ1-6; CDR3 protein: CASSYPGQGAGYLHF; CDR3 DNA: TGTGCCAGCAGTTACCCCGGACAGGGGGCAGGGTACCTCCACTTT
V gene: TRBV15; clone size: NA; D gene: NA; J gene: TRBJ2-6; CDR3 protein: CATSSVASSGANVLTF; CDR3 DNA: TGTGCCACCAGCAGCGTTGCGAGCTCTGGGGCCAACGTCCTGACTTTC
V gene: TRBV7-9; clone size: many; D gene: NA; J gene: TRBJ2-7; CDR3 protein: CASSPQTGPFSYEQYF; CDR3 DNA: TGTGCCAGCAGCCCGCAGACAGGACCCTTCTCCTACGAGCAGTACTTC
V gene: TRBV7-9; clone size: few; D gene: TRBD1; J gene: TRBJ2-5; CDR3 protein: CASSLEPDRGETQYF; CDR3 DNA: TGTGCCAGCAGCTTAGAACCAGACAGGGGTGAGACCCAGTACTTC
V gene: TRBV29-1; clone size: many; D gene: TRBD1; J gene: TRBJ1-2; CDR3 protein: CSVEETGVRYGYTF; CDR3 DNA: TGCAGCGTTGAAGAAACAGGGGTGCGGTATGGCTACACCTTC
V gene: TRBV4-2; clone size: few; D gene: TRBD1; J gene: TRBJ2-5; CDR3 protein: CASSQDGTGEETQYF; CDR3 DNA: TGTGCCAGCAGCCAAGACGGAACAGGGGAAGAGACCCAGTACTTC
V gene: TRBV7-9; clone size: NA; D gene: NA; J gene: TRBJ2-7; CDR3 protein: CASSAKEGLVAYEQYF; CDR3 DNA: TGTGCCAGCAGCGCAAAAGAGGGGCTGGTGGCCTACGAGCAGTACTTC
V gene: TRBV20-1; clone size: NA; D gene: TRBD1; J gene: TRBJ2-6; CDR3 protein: CSASRGRLGANVLTF; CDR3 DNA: TGCAGTGCTAGTAGGGGGCGCTTGGGGGCCAACGTCCTGACTTTC
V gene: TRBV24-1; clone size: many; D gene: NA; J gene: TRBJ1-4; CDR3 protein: CATSEGATNEKLFF; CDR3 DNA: TGTGCCACCAGTGAAGGGGCAACTAATGAAAAACTGTTTTTT
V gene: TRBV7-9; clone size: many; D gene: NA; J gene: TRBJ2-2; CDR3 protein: CASSLDITGELFF; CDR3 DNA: TGTGCCAGCAGTCTCGATATCACCGGGGAGCTGTTTTTT